This record concerns one T cell receptor beta chain sequence. The antigen remains undetermined. Trimming cost V 4 bases and J 4 bases; bases outside gene matches: 7. CDR1 and CDR2 (germline): SGDLS, YYNGEE. The CDR3 loop spans 15 amino acids. This entry comes from a study of OX40 agonist ivuxolimab in advanced cancers. Whole-study context: The group had a mean age of around 60 years, ranged from roughly 20 to 80, and was just under 85% male. Three patients got partial responses; one had hepatocellular carcinoma and two had cutaneous melanoma. Whole-study findings and limits: By week 6 at 0.1 to 3.0 mg/kg, blood CD4+ and CD8+ T cells had expanded clonally.

TCRdb's table, derived via immunoSEQ multiplex PCR, lists solely in-frame clones and lacks some. This table holds over 50,000 clones, 75% to 90% found once. The source was CD4+ or CD8+ T cells sorted from blood, collected in a trial of the OX40 agonist ivuxolimab. The chain joins TRBV9 to TRBJ2-1; TRBD2 matches 8 bases. The receptor was isolated from an adult with an advanced solid tumor such as melanoma, head and neck, liver or kidney cancer. CDR3 region: CASSPGVAGYNEQFF. DNA of the CDR3: TGTGCCAGCAGCCCAGGCGTAGCGGGGTACAATGAGCAGTTCTTC. Full variable domain (outside the CDR3, taken from reference TRBV9 and TRBJ2-1): DSGVTQTPKHLITATGQRVTLRCSPRSGDLSVYWYQQSLDQGLQFLIQYYNGEERAKGNILERFSAQQFPDLHSELNLSSLELGDSALYFCASSPGVAGYNEQFFGPGTRLTVL.